This TCR beta chain was captured by sequencing in a study of Graves' ophthalmopathy and Graves' hyperthyroidism. The authors amplified TCR beta CDR3 regions, and they did so from RNA transcripts for repertoire sequencing. First-round RT-PCR employed HTBI primers, with a second-round multiplex PCR after it. Each CDR3 protein gets one entry after TCRdb re-called the multiplex PCR reads with MiXCR. The sample includes 650,000 to 900,000 distinct CDR3 sequences, 40% of them seen just once. General study findings and limits: Ophthalmopathy could be told apart from stable hyperthyroidism by a 13-signature model (about 90% sensitivity, approximately 76% specificity).

This clonotype was counted between two and nine times. Its antigen remains unknown. Physicians reached a diagnosis by relying on clinical symptoms, serum thyroxine, TRAb, thyroid ultrasound and orbital computed tomography. V trimming: 5 bases; J trimming: 4 bases; junction bases outside the gene matches: 7. This CDR3 spans 15 amino acids. Germline V gene sequence: CDR1 SNHLY, CDR2 FYNNEI. This receptor was obtained from an adult man with Graves' ophthalmopathy. The V and J genes are TRBV2 and TRBJ1-4; 7 bases line up with TRBD1. Sequencing was done on a sample of peripheral blood. The CDR3 reads CASSTDRESNEKLFF. The CDR3, as DNA: TGTGCCAGCAGTACAGACAGGGAAAGTAATGAAAAACTGTTTTTT. Full variable domain (remainder filled in from reference TRBV2 and TRBJ1-4): EPEVTQTPSHQVTQMGQEVILRCVPISNHLYFYWYRQILGQKVEFLVSFYNNEISEKSEIFDDQFSVERPDGSNFTLKIRSTKLEDSAMYFCASSTDRESNEKLFFGSGTQLSVL.